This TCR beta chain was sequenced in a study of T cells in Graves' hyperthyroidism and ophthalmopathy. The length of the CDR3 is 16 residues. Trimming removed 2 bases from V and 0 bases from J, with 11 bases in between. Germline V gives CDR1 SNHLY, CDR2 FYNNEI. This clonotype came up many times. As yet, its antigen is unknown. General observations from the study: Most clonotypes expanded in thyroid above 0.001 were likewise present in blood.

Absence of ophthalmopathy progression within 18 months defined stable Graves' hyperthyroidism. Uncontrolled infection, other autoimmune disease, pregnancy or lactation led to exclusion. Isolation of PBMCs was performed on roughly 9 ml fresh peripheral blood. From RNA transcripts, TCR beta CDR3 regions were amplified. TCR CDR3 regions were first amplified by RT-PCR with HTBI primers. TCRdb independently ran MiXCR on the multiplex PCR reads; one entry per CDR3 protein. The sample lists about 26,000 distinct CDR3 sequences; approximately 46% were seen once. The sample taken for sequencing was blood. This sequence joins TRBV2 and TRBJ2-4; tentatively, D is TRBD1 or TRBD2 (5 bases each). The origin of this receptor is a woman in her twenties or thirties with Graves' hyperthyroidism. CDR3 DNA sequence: TGTGCCAGCAGTGAAAGGTGGGGGTTAGCCAAAAACATTCAGTACTTC. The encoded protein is CASSERWGLAKNIQYF.